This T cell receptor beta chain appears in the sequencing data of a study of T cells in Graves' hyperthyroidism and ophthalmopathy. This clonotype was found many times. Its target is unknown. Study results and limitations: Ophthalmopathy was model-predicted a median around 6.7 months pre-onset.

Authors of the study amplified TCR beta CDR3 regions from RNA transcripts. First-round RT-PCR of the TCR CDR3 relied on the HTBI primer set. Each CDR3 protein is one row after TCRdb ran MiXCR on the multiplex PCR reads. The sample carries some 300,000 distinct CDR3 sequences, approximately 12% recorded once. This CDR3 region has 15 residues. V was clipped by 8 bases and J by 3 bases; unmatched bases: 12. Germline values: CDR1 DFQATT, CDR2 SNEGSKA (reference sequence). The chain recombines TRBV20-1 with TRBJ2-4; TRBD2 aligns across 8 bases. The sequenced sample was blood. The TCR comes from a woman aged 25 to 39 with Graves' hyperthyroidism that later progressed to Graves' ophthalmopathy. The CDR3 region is CSTRAGGAGKNIQYF. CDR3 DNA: TGCAGTACGAGGGCGGGGGGCGCGGGCAAAAACATTCAGTACTTC.